This entry is about one T cell receptor beta chain. The data originate from a study of T cell responses to AZD1222 COVID-19 vaccine. Data came from immunoSEQ multiplex PCR; TCRdb stores just in-frame clones and leaves some out. The repertoire includes 75,000 to 95,000 clones, 92% of them detected once, and under 7.5% sits in the top ten. CDR1 and CDR2 (germline): LNHDA, SQIVND (reference sequence). J gave up 2 bases and V 6 bases, and 9 bases lay outside the gene matches. This CDR3 spans 15 amino acids. The sequence was collected from an adult in good health. Specimen: peripheral blood, collected on day 0 of MenACWY control vaccination. V gene TRBV19 combines with J gene TRBJ1-2; 7 bases agree with TRBD1. The CDR3 sequence is CASRNRQGLNYGYTF. DNA for the CDR3: TGTGCCAGTAGGAACCGACAGGGCCTCAACTATGGCTACACCTTC.